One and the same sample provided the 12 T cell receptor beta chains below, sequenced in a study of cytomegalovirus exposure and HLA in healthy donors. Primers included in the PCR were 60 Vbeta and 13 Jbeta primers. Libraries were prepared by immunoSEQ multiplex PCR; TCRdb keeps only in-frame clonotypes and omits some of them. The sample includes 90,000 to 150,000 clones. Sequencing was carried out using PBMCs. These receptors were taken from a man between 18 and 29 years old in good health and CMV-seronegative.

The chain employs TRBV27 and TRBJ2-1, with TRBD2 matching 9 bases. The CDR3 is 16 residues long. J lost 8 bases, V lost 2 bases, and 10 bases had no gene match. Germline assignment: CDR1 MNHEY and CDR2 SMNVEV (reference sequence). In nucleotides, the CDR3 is TGTGCCAGCAGTTTAAGCTTAGCGGGGGACGGGTATGAGCAGTTCTTC. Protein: CASSLSLAGDGYEQFF.

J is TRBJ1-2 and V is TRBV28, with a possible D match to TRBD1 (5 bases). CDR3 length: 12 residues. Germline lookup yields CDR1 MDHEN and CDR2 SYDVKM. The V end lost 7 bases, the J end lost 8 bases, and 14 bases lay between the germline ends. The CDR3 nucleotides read TGTGCCAGCAAAAAGGGGCCGATAGGCTACACCTTC. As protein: CASKKGPIGYTF.

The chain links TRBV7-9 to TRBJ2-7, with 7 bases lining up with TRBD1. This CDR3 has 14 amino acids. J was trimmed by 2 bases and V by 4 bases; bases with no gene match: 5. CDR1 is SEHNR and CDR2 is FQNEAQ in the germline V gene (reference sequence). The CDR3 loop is CASSSLGQPYEQYF. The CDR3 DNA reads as TGTGCCAGCAGCTCCCTGGGACAGCCCTACGAGCAGTACTTC.

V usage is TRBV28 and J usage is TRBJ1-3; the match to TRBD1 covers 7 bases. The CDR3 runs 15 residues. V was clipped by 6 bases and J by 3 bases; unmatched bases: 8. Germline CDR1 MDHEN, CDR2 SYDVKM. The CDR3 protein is CASSRPQGDGNTIYF. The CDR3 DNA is TGTGCCAGCAGCCGTCCTCAGGGGGATGGAAACACCATATATTTT.

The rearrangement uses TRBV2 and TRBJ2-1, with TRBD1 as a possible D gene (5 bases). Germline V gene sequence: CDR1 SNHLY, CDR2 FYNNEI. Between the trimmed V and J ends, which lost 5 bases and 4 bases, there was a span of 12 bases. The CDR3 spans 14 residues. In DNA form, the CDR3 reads TGTGCCAGCAGTTCGTGGACACCATACAATGAGCAGTTCTTC. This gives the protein CASSSWTPYNEQFF. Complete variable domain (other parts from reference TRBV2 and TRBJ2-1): EPEVTQTPSHQVTQMGQEVILRCVPISNHLYFYWYRQILGQKVEFLVSFYNNEISEKSEIFDDQFSVERPDGSNFTLKIRSTKLEDSAMYFCASSSWTPYNEQFFGPGTRLTVL.

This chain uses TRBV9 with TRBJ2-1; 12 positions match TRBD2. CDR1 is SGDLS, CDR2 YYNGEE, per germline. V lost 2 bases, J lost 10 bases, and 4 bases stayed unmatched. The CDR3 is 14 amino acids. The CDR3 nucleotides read TGTGCCAGCAGCGTGGGACTAGCGGGCAGAGAGCAGTTCTTC. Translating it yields CASSVGLAGREQFF.

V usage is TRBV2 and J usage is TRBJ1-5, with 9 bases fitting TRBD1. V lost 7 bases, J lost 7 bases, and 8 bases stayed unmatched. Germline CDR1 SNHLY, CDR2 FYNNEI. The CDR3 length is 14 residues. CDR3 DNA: TGTGCCAGCACTACCGGGACAGGGAACCAGCCCCAGCATTTT. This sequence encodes CASTTGTGNQPQHF.

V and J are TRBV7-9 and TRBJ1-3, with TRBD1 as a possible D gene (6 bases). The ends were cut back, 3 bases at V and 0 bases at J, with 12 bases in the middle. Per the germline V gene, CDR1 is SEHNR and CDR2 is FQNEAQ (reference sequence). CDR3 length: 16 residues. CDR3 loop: CASSFGQSDSGNTIYF. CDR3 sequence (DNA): TGTGCCAGCAGCTTTGGACAGTCGGACTCTGGAAACACCATATATTTT. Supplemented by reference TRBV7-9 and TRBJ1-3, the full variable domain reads DTGVSQNPRHKITKRGQNVTFRCDPISEHNRLYWYRQTLGQGPEFLTYFQNEAQLEKSRLLSDRFSAERPKGSFSTLEIQRTEQGDSAMYLCASSFGQSDSGNTIYFGEGSWLTVV.

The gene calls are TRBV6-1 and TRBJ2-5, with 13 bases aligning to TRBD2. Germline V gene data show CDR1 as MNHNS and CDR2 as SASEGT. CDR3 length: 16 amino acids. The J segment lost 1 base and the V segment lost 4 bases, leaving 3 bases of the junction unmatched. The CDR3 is CASSGGLAGFQETQYF. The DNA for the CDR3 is TGTGCCAGCAGTGGGGGACTAGCGGGATTCCAAGAGACCCAGTACTTC.

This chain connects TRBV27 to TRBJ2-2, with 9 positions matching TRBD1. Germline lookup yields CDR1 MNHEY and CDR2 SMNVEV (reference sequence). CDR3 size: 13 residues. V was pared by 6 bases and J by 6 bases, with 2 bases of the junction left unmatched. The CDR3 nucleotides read TGTGCCAGCAGGGGACAGGGACCCGGGGAGCTGTTTTTT. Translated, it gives CASRGQGPGELFF.

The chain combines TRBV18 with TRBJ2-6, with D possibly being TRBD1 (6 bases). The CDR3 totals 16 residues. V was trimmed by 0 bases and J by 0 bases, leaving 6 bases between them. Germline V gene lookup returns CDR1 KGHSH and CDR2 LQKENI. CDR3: CASSPPDSSGANVLTF. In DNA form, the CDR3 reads TGTGCCAGCTCACCACCGGACAGCTCTGGGGCCAACGTCCTGACTTTC.

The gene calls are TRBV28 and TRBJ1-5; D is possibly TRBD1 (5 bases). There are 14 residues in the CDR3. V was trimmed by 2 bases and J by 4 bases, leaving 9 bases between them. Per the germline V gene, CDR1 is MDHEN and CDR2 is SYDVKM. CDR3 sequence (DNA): TGTGCCAGCAGTTTAATGGCAGGGAATCAGCCCCAGCATTTT. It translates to CASSLMAGNQPQHF.